The 27 T cell receptor beta chains reported below all come from one sample, sequenced in a study of T cell responses to AZD1222 COVID-19 vaccine. Repertoires were generated with immunoSEQ multiplex PCR, while TCRdb's copy carries only in-frame clones and drops some. This repertoire shows about 120,000 clones, approximately 90% found once; its top ten account for around 3.5%. The material sequenced was peripheral blood, taken on day 0 of AZD1222 vaccination. Every receptor here comes from an adult in good health.

The V call is TRBV25-1, the J call TRBJ2-1; D gene ambiguous. Germline CDR1 reads MGHDK; CDR2 reads SYGVNS. The CDR3 length is 12 residues. The V gene lost 4 bases and the J gene lost 4 bases, with 5 bases spanning the gap. The CDR3, as DNA: TGTGCCAGCAGTGTTGTTTACAATGAGCAGTTCTTC. Its protein is CASSVVYNEQFF. Looking up the rest from reference TRBV25-1 and TRBJ2-1 gives the full variable domain: EADIYQTPRYLVIGTGKKITLECSQTMGHDKMYWYQQDPGMELHLIHYSYGVNSTEKGDLSSESTVSRIRTEHFPLTLESARPSHTSQYLCASSVVYNEQFFGPGTRLTVL.

The genes are TRBV27 and TRBJ2-1; TRBD2 agrees at 8 bases. The CDR3 loop spans 17 amino acids. Germline values: CDR1 MNHEY, CDR2 SMNVEV (reference sequence). V dropped 5 bases and J dropped 6; count of bases not matched to a gene: 15. CDR3 DNA sequence: TGTGCCAGCAGTCCTTTAGGGGCGGGGGGTTGGGGCAATGAGCAGTTCTTC. Encoded protein: CASSPLGAGGWGNEQFF.

This sequence joins TRBV5-1 and TRBJ1-3; D is unclear. The CDR3 runs to 14 residues. V lost 3 bases and J 0 bases, leaving 7 bases between the germline ends. CDR1 and CDR2 (germline): SGHRS, YFSETQ. CDR3 sequence (DNA): TGCGCCAGCAGCTCCGACCCCTCTGGAAACACCATATATTTT. Translating gives CASSSDPSGNTIYF.

The chain combines TRBV5-4 with TRBJ1-2; no clear D gene. The CDR3 covers 17 residues. V lost 3 bases and J 7 bases, leaving 25 bases between the germline ends. The germline V gene has CDR1 SGHNT and CDR2 YYREEE (reference sequence). The CDR3 sequence is CASSSPTDGQRSAGYTF. Here the CDR3 DNA reads TGTGCCAGCAGCTCCCCCACGGACGGTCAGCGGAGTGCTGGCTACACCTTC.

V and J are TRBV7-6 and TRBJ1-2; TRBD1 is a possible D gene (6 bases). This CDR3 spans 15 amino acids. The germline gives CDR1 SGHVS, CDR2 FNYEAQ. V gave up 4 bases and J gave up 4 bases, with 16 bases separating them. The CDR3 DNA follows: TGTGCCAGCAGCTATGTCAGGGGTGGAGGCTATGGCTACACCTTC. Its protein product is CASSYVRGGGYGYTF.

The chain has TRBV2 and TRBJ1-5; D remains unclear. Looked up from germline, CDR1 is SNHLY and CDR2 is FYNNEI. V dropped 5 bases and J dropped 7 bases, with 21 bases sitting between them. The CDR3 totals 16 residues. The CDR3 sequence is CASSLSLTPEVQPQHF. Here the CDR3 DNA reads TGTGCCAGCAGTCTAAGCCTGACCCCGGAGGTACAGCCCCAGCATTTT.

The V call is TRBV15, the J call TRBJ2-7, with TRBD1 as a possible D gene (5 bases). This CDR3 is 15 amino acids long. Germline loops: CDR1 LNHNV, CDR2 YYDKDF (reference sequence). Trimming cost V 0 bases and J 1 base, with 10 bases left between them. CDR3 coding DNA: TGTGCCACCAGCAGAGATAAAACAGGATCCTACGAGCAGTACTTC. Protein product: CATSRDKTGSYEQYF.

There are a few counts of this clone. The chain couples TRBV5-1 to TRBJ1-6; 11 bases are a match to TRBD1. CDR1 is SGHRS, CDR2 YFSETQ, per germline. V lost 4 bases, J lost 3 bases, and 6 bases stayed unmatched. This CDR3 contains 17 residues. The CDR3 spells CASSPGQGASYNSPLHF. The CDR3 nucleotides read TGCGCCAGCAGCCCCGGACAGGGGGCTAGCTATAATTCACCCCTCCACTTT.

The chain couples TRBV5-4 to TRBJ1-4; possibly TRBD1 for D (6 bases). The germline gives CDR1 SGHNT, CDR2 YYREEE (reference sequence). The CDR3 totals 15 residues. Trimming pared 4 bases from V and 4 bases from J, leaving 14 bases between. The CDR3 nucleotides are TGTGCCAGCAGCCCCAACAGGGCGATTAATGAAAAACTGTTTTTT. Protein: CASSPNRAINEKLFF.

The gene calls are TRBV9 and TRBJ1-1; maybe TRBD1 (6 bases). The V gene lost 3 bases and the J gene lost 1 base, with 19 bases spanning the gap. Germline-derived CDR1 and CDR2 are SGDLS and YYNGEE. This CDR3 contains 17 residues. Here the CDR3 DNA reads TGTGCCAGCAGCGCCACCGGACGAGGACAGCCGAACACTGAAGCTTTCTTT. This translates into CASSATGRGQPNTEAFF.

The chain links TRBV7-2 to TRBJ2-1; 8 bases match TRBD2. Germline CDR1 reads SGHTA; CDR2 reads FQGNSA. V lost 2 bases, J lost 1 base, and 1 base stayed unmatched. The CDR3 extends over 15 amino acids. CDR3 region: CASSLSGGSYNEQFF. For the CDR3, the DNA is TGTGCCAGCAGCTTAAGCGGGGGATCCTACAATGAGCAGTTCTTC. The entire variable domain, with the rest obtained from reference TRBV7-2 and TRBJ2-1, is as follows: GAGVSQSPSNKVTEKGKDVELRCDPISGHTALYWYRQSLGQGLEFLIYFQGNSAPDKSGLPSDRFSAERTGGSVSTLTIQRTQQEDSAVYLCASSLSGGSYNEQFFGPGTRLTVL.

The V gene is TRBV5-6, the J gene TRBJ1-1; D remains ambiguous. Germline V gives CDR1 SGHDT, CDR2 YYEEEE. The CDR3 is 15 amino acids. The V end was cut by 0 bases, the J end by 5 bases, with 14 bases between. The CDR3 sequence is CASSLAESGKTEAFF. In DNA, the CDR3 is TGTGCCAGCAGCTTGGCCGAATCAGGAAAAACTGAAGCTTTCTTT.

The rearrangement uses TRBV20-1 and TRBJ2-7; D is undetermined. CDR1 DFQATT and CDR2 SNEGSKA come from the germline V gene (reference sequence). V dropped 0 bases and J dropped 5 bases, with 2 bases sitting between them. This CDR3 comprises 10 residues. CDR3 sequence reads: CSARENEQYF. For the CDR3, the DNA is TGCAGTGCTAGAGAAAACGAGCAGTACTTC.

This rearrangement joins TRBV6-1 to TRBJ1-2, with D possibly TRBD1 on 5 matching bases. Germline V CDR1 and CDR2: MNHNS, SASEGT. This CDR3 is 14 amino acids long. V dropped 1 base and J dropped 3 bases, with 9 bases sitting between them. DNA for the CDR3: TGTGCCAGCAGTGAAGGTATCAGGGACTATGGCTACACCTTC. Protein product: CASSEGIRDYGYTF.

The chain has TRBV12-3 or TRBV12-4 and TRBJ1-3; TRBD1 matches 9 bases. The CDR3 runs 13 residues. Trimming removed 6 bases from V and 11 bases from J; junction bases left unmatched: 8. In DNA, the CDR3 is TGTGCCAGCAGCCAGGGACAGGGAGTATCCATATATTTT. Translation gives CASSQGQGVSIYF.

The gene calls are TRBV14 and TRBJ2-7; D is uncertain. Trimming stripped 0 bases from V and 6 bases from J, with 9 bases between. This CDR3 is built from 13 residues. Germline V CDR1 and CDR2: SGHDN, FVKESK. The CDR3 reads CASSQDLGSEQYF. The CDR3 DNA sequence: TGTGCCAGCAGCCAAGATCTAGGCAGCGAGCAGTACTTC.

The genes are TRBV12-5 and TRBJ1-1; TRBD1 is a possible D gene (5 bases). CDR1 and CDR2 from the germline V gene are LGHNT and FRNRAP. Deletions cut 2 bases from V and 5 bases from J, with 12 bases between. The CDR3 covers 14 residues. The CDR3 is CASGLLQGSTEAFF. The CDR3 region has the DNA TGTGCTAGTGGTTTGCTCCAGGGTTCGACTGAAGCTTTCTTT.

This chain joins TRBV5-1 and TRBJ1-2; D is ambiguous. This CDR3 contains 15 residues. Germline-derived CDR1 and CDR2 are SGHRS and YFSETQ. Trimming took off 4 bases at V and 6 bases at J, with 19 bases between the two ends. DNA for the CDR3: TGCGCCAGCAGCGGGCCAACAGCGGGAGCTGATGGCTACACCTTC. This translates into CASSGPTAGADGYTF.

The V and J genes are TRBV3-1 (or the pseudogene TRBV3-2) and TRBJ2-3; 8 positions match TRBD1. The V gene end was trimmed by 3 bases and the J gene end by 3 bases; junction bases not matched to a gene: 8. The CDR3 loop spans 16 amino acids. Germline V gives CDR1 LGHDT, CDR2 YNNKEL (reference sequence). The CDR3 here is CASSHCGQGGTDTQYF. CDR3 nucleotides: TGTGCCAGCAGCCACTGCGGACAGGGAGGTACAGATACGCAGTATTTT.

The CDR3 spells CASNSLGEQYF. DNA of the CDR3: TGTGCCAGCAACTCCCTAGGGGAGCAGTACTTC. This chain links TRBV3-1 (or the pseudogene TRBV3-2) with TRBJ2-7; D uncertain. Germline V lookup: CDR1 LGHDT, CDR2 YNNKEL (reference sequence). Trimming left V 7 bases short and J 7 bases short, with 11 bases between. This CDR3 has 11 residues.

V is TRBV6-5 and J is TRBJ1-5; possible D gene TRBD1, 5 bases. The germline CDR1 and CDR2 sequences are MNHEY and SVGAGI. The CDR3 has 13 amino acids. Trimming pared 6 bases from V and 3 bases from J, leaving 9 bases between. CDR3 loop: CASREGPNQPQHF. The DNA for the CDR3 is TGTGCCAGCAGGGAGGGGCCCAATCAGCCCCAGCATTTT.

The genes are TRBV5-4 and TRBJ2-5, with a tentative D call TRBD1 (6 bases). CDR1 is SGHNT, CDR2 YYREEE, per germline (reference sequence). Trimming pared 4 bases from V and 5 bases from J, leaving 27 bases between. CDR3 length equals 18 residues. For the CDR3, the DNA is TGTGCCAGCAGCCTAACCGTTACAAGGACAGTTCGGGCCGAGACCCAGTACTTC. This encodes CASSLTVTRTVRAETQYF.

The genes are TRBV19 and TRBJ1-1; weak D call: TRBD1 (6 bases). The CDR3 runs to 13 residues. The germline gives CDR1 LNHDA, CDR2 SQIVND (reference sequence). V lost 6 bases and J 4 bases, leaving 12 bases between the germline ends. The CDR3 here is CASRQGRGTEAFF. CDR3 DNA sequence: TGTGCCAGTAGACAGGGTCGCGGCACTGAAGCTTTCTTT.

This chain connects TRBV5-5 to TRBJ1-3; D perhaps matches TRBD1 (5 bases). The V end was cut by 4 bases, the J end by 0 bases, with 11 bases between. The germline V gene encodes CDR1 SGHKS and CDR2 YYEKEE (reference sequence). The CDR3 is 15 amino acids. The CDR3 reads CASSPLGASGNTIYF. In DNA form, the CDR3 reads TGTGCCAGCAGCCCACTTGGGGCCTCTGGAAACACCATATATTTT.

This rearrangement joins TRBV10-3 to TRBJ1-3; no clear D gene. Trimming left V 6 bases short and J 0 bases short, with 6 bases between. Germline CDR1 ENHRY, CDR2 SYGVKD. The CDR3 contains 13 residues. The DNA of the CDR3 is TGTGCCATCAGGGCAGACTCTGGAAACACCATATATTTT. Its protein is CAIRADSGNTIYF.

The chain employs TRBV20-1 and TRBJ2-7; no reliable D call. Germline-derived CDR1 and CDR2 are DFQATT and SNEGSKA (reference sequence). The CDR3 runs 16 residues. V gave up 3 bases and J gave up 4 bases, with 22 bases separating them. The DNA for the CDR3 is TGCAGTGCTAGTGTCCCAACAAGGCCCCTCCCATACGAGCAGTACTTC. It encodes CSASVPTRPLPYEQYF.

With respect to this clone: Other DNA sequences in this sample translate to the same CDR3. The chain couples TRBV5-1 to TRBJ2-5, with a tentative D call TRBD2 (6 bases). There are 13 residues in the CDR3. V gave up 0 bases and J gave up 4 bases, with 7 bases separating them. Germline assignment: CDR1 SGHRS and CDR2 YFSETQ. CDR3 loop: CASSLAGGETQYF. DNA of the CDR3: TGCGCCAGCAGCTTGGCCGGGGGAGAGACCCAGTACTTC.